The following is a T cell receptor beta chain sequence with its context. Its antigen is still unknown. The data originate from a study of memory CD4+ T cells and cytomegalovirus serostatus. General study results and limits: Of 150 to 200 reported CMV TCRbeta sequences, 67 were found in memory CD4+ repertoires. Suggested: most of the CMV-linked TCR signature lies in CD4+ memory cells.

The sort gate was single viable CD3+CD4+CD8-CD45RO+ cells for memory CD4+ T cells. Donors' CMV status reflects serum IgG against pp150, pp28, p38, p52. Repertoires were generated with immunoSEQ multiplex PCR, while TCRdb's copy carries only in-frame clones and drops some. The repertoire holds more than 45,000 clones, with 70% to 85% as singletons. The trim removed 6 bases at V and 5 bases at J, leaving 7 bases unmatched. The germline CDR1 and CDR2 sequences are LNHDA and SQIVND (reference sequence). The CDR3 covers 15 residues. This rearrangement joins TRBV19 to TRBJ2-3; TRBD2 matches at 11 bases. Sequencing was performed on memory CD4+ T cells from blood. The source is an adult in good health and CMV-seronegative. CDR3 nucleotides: TGTGCCAGTAGCCGTAGCGGGGGGGAAGGAGATACGCAGTATTTT. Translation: CASSRSGGEGDTQYF. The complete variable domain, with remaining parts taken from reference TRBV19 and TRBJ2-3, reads DGGITQSPKYLFRKEGQNVTLSCEQNLNHDAMYWYRQDPGQGLRLIYYSQIVNDFQKGDIAEGYSVSREKKESFPLTVTSAQKNPTAFYLCASSRSGGEGDTQYFGPGTRLTVL.